This record concerns one T cell receptor beta chain sequence. Its target is not known. Repertoires were generated with immunoSEQ multiplex PCR, while TCRdb's copy carries only in-frame clones and drops some. The table has millions of clones, over 90% seen once. CDR1 and CDR2 from the germline V gene are ENHRY and SYGVKD. The ends were cut back, 0 bases at V and 11 bases at J, with 11 bases in the middle. This CDR3 is 14 amino acids long. The sample is drawn from a study of shared clonotypes between healthy human individuals. Study-level points and caveats: The study found about 5% of naive CD4 clonotypes shared across a handful of donors.

The specimen was naive CD4+ T cells from PBMCs. Subset given: CD45RA+ positively selected. The origin of this receptor is a man aged 18 to 30 in good health. Some clones in this sample may be carry-over from other donors' samples. V is TRBV10-3 and J is TRBJ2-6, with a possible D match to TRBD1 (6 bases). The CDR3 sequence is CAISESQGWDVLTF. Written as DNA, the CDR3 is TGTGCCATCAGTGAGTCACAGGGATGGGACGTCCTGACTTTC.